This T cell receptor (beta chain) was recorded in a study of blood T cell repertoires in COVID-19 (dated by TCRdb to 2018 to 2020). Study-wide context: Samples from collaborators originated in the United States, Italy and Spain and spanned both the acute and convalescent phases of COVID-19. The repertoires were released in a freely available public database meant as a resource for research on the immune response to SARS-CoV-2. Where available, HLA class I and class II types were obtained from metadata supplied by the sample provider rather than from assay-based typing. The material from the prospective study consisted of cDNA or gDNA derived from T cells, B-cell-depleted T cells, or PBMCs. Subjects who had been exposed to COVID-19, were actively infected with it, or had recovered from it provided the deeply sampled blood TCRbeta repertoires that made up the dataset. Sample metadata almost always included a de-identified subject ID, COVID-19 status, age in years and sex. Samples came from the ongoing ImmuneRACE study (first 160 participants) plus 1,254 subjects from 6 global collaborators.

About this clone itself: No cognate antigen has been identified for it. It has no much larger one-base neighbor in the sample; base qualities were not kept.

The full study reports these points: The amount of clinical and demographic metadata varied by source and participant and was provided uncurated.

TCRbeta CDR3 regions were amplified from genomic DNA using the immunoSEQ Assay, a bias-controlled multiplex PCR. The study's own analysis went as follows. Nucleated cell counts per sample were estimated from amplification of reference gene primers within the assay. To quantify the absolute abundance of each unique TCRbeta CDR3 rearrangement, sequence reads were collapsed and filtered. For each sample, productive Simpson clonality was calculated as the square root of Simpson's diversity index across productive rearrangements. In TCRdb, the immuneACCESS table is reduced to in-frame sequences with V and J assigned. These tables do not hold every clone; where another copy was compared, an unresolved V gene accounts for under half, and the others remain unexplained. Clone size and the V and J calls come from that table; the DNA yielded D and trimming. The sample table contains under 300,000 clones; only one count was recorded for approximately 85% of them. The ten largest clones add up to roughly 4% of the sample.

The collaborating institutions used their own protocols to collect whole blood in K2EDTA tubes. For TCRbeta analysis, collaborator samples were shipped as frozen whole blood, as isolated PBMCs, or as DNA extracted from either sample type. Sequences SGHRS (CDR1) and YFSETQ (CDR2) are obtained from the germline V gene. Relative to germline, V is 0 bases shorter and J is 8 bases shorter, with 11 bases between their ends. The CDR3 sequence holds 13 residues, the cysteine and phenylalanine included. The read is trimmed to its CDR3 DNA, 39 bases read in frame from base 1. The material sequenced was peripheral blood. The chain is made from TRBV5-1 and TRBJ1-1; the D gene is perhaps TRBD1, from 6 matching bases. The clonotype was recovered from a man aged 45 to 65 with acute or convalescent COVID-19. The DNA sequence is as follows: TGCGCCAGCAGCTTGGGGCAGGGGATCGAAGCTTTCTTT. It codes for CASSLGQGIEAFF.